Below are 18 T cell receptor beta chains sequenced from a single sample in a study of blood T cell repertoires in COVID-19. Sequencing was performed with immunoSEQ multiplex PCR; in TCRdb, only in-frame clones are kept and a portion is missing. The table records a few hundred thousand clones, around 84% of them present only once. Specimen: PBMCs or T cells enriched from blood (not recorded which). The receptors come from a woman between 45 and 65 years old who had recovered from COVID-19.

V is TRBV3-1 (or the pseudogene TRBV3-2) and J is TRBJ2-7; tentative D call: TRBD1 (6 bases). Germline V gene lookup returns CDR1 LGHDT and CDR2 YNNKEL (reference sequence). The CDR3 spans 14 residues. Trimming removed 0 bases from V and 9 bases from J, with 15 bases in between. The CDR3 DNA reads TGTGCCAGCAGCCAAGAGAGGGGGACCCCCAGGCAGTACTTC. Encoded protein: CASSQERGTPRQYF.

This clone was observed a few times. The chain has TRBV5-1 and TRBJ1-1, with TRBD1 matching 8 bases. V dropped 3 bases and J dropped 4; count of bases not matched to a gene: 11. CDR1 and CDR2 (germline): SGHRS, YFSETQ. The CDR3 contains 16 residues. CDR3 in amino acids: CASSSLRTGSGTEAFF. CDR3 bases: TGCGCCAGCAGCTCACTGAGGACAGGGTCGGGCACTGAAGCTTTCTTT.

The chain joins TRBV18 to TRBJ2-2; D is perhaps TRBD1 (5 bases). CDR1 and CDR2 from the germline V gene are KGHSH and LQKENI. The length of the CDR3 is 15 residues. The V gene lost 2 bases and the J gene lost 1 base, with 8 bases spanning the gap. CDR3 loop: CASSPITGNTGELFF. The CDR3 DNA reads TGTGCCAGCTCACCAATAACAGGGAACACCGGGGAGCTGTTTTTT.

The V call is TRBV9, the J call TRBJ2-3; 11 bases line up with TRBD2. Germline V lookup: CDR1 SGDLS, CDR2 YYNGEE. J lost 2 bases, V lost 4 bases, and 6 bases had no gene match. This CDR3 has 16 residues. CDR3 sequence reads: CASSPRLAGLTDTQYF. The DNA of the CDR3 is TGTGCCAGCAGCCCTCGACTAGCGGGACTCACAGATACGCAGTATTTT.

Regarding this clone: An end of the junction does not agree with germline; a read error may underlie this. The chain is built from TRBV19 and TRBJ2-1, with 8 bases aligning to TRBD2. The CDR3 covers 16 residues. Germline CDR1 reads LNHDA; CDR2 reads SQIVND (reference sequence). The chain's CDR3 is CASSVSGTRSSNEQFF. CDR3 nucleotide sequence: TGTGCCAGTAGTGTTTCCGGGACTAGATCCTCCAATGAGCAGTTCTTC.

V and J are TRBV30 and TRBJ1-1; TRBD1 matches at 9 bases. The CDR3 sequence is 12 residues long. Germline V gives CDR1 GTSNPN, CDR2 SVGIG (reference sequence). V lost 3 bases and J lost 6; bases outside the gene matches: 2. The CDR3 bases are TGTGCCTGGAGACAGGGGGCGTCTGAAGCTTTCTTT. It translates to CAWRQGASEAFF.

There are a few counts of this clone. V is TRBV11-2 and J is TRBJ2-3, with a tentative D call TRBD2 (5 bases). The V end was cut by 5 bases, the J end by 0 bases, with 18 bases between. Germline V gene data show CDR1 as SGHAT and CDR2 as FQNNGV. This CDR3 spans 17 amino acids. The CDR3 region is CASSLRGGGGSTDTQYF. In nucleotides, the CDR3 is TGTGCCAGCAGCCTCCGGGGTGGCGGCGGAAGCACAGATACGCAGTATTTT.

The sample holds a few counts of this clone. This chain links TRBV2 with TRBJ1-5, with 7 nucleotides matching TRBD1. Germline V gives CDR1 SNHLY, CDR2 FYNNEI. The junction had 8 bases not matched to a gene; V was cut back by 7 bases and J by 5 bases. This CDR3 spans 14 amino acids. The CDR3, as DNA: TGTGCCAGCACCCGAGACAGGGCGGATCAGCCCCAGCATTTT. Translated: CASTRDRADQPQHF.

J is TRBJ2-5 and V is TRBV18; TRBD1 agrees at 11 bases. The CDR3 is made up of 15 amino acids. The J segment lost 4 bases and the V segment lost 5 bases, leaving 6 bases of the junction unmatched. The germline gives CDR1 KGHSH, CDR2 LQKENI. The CDR3 reads CASSNPGQGGETQYF. The CDR3 DNA reads as TGTGCCAGCTCAAACCCGGGACAGGGGGGAGAGACCCAGTACTTC.

The chain links TRBV19 to TRBJ1-1, with a tentative D call TRBD1 (6 bases). CDR3 length: 13 residues. V dropped 5 bases and J dropped 3 bases, with 10 bases sitting between them. Germline V lookup: CDR1 LNHDA, CDR2 SQIVND (reference sequence). CDR3 nucleotide sequence: TGTGCCAGTAGTGAACAGGGACACACTGAAGCTTTCTTT. It is translated as CASSEQGHTEAFF. The variable domain in full, completed from reference TRBV19 and TRBJ1-1, reads DGGITQSPKYLFRKEGQNVTLSCEQNLNHDAMYWYRQDPGQGLRLIYYSQIVNDFQKGDIAEGYSVSREKKESFPLTVTSAQKNPTAFYLCASSEQGHTEAFFGQGTRLTVV.

The chain is built from TRBV4-3 and TRBJ2-3; 7 bases agree with TRBD1. The CDR3 contains 15 residues. Germline V lookup: CDR1 LGHNA, CDR2 YSLEER. With 4 bases clipped from V and 2 bases from J, the junction kept 6 bases outside the gene matches. CDR3 sequence: CASSPVGTDTDTQYF. CDR3 sequence (DNA): TGCGCCAGCAGCCCCGTGGGGACAGACACAGATACGCAGTATTTT.

The CDR3 here is CASRWLAGGVGELFF. DNA for the CDR3: TGTGCCAGCAGATGGCTAGCGGGAGGTGTCGGGGAGCTGTTTTTT. The rearrangement links TRBV19 to TRBJ2-2; 11 positions agree with TRBD2. The V and J ends lost 9 bases and 7 bases, in that order; junction bases with no gene match: 10. Germline lookup yields CDR1 LNHDA and CDR2 SQIVND (reference sequence). This CDR3 has 15 amino acids.

V gene TRBV5-1 combines with J gene TRBJ2-2; the D gene is possibly TRBD2 (5 bases). The CDR3 has 15 residues. The germline CDR1 and CDR2 sequences are SGHRS and YFSETQ. V was pared by 2 bases and J by 0 bases, with 8 bases between. The CDR3 coding sequence is TGCGCCAGCAGCTTTCAAGCGGCGAACACCGGGGAGCTGTTTTTT. Protein product: CASSFQAANTGELFF.

The chain combines TRBV2 with TRBJ1-5; unclear D gene. The CDR3 totals 15 residues. Germline V lookup: CDR1 SNHLY, CDR2 FYNNEI. The V end was cut by 4 bases, the J end by 3 bases, with 13 bases between. The CDR3 DNA sequence: TGTGCCAGCAGTGCGATGGGAGATAACAATCAGCCCCAGCATTTT. Translating gives CASSAMGDNNQPQHF.

The rearrangement joins TRBV11-2 to TRBJ2-3, with 8 bases that match TRBD2. CDR3 length equals 15 residues. The V and J ends lost 6 bases and 1 base, in that order; junction bases with no gene match: 6. Germline V gene lookup returns CDR1 SGHAT and CDR2 FQNNGV. Here the CDR3 reads CASSVEGLGTDTQYF. As DNA, the CDR3 is TGTGCCAGCAGTGTAGAGGGACTAGGCACAGATACGCAGTATTTT.

The J gene is TRBJ2-5, the V gene TRBV15; D possibly corresponds to TRBD1 (6 bases). Germline CDR1 and CDR2: LNHNV and YYDKDF (reference sequence). The CDR3 consists of 13 residues. The ends were cut back, 9 bases at V and 1 base at J, with 12 bases in the middle. CDR3 sequence: CATTRGSQETQYF. The CDR3, as DNA: TGTGCCACGACCAGGGGCAGCCAAGAGACCCAGTACTTC.

The chain carries TRBV6-5 and TRBJ2-5; D not certain. CDR3 length: 14 residues. In germline, CDR1 is MNHEY, CDR2 SVGAGI. V gave up 6 bases and J gave up 1 base, with 12 bases separating them. As DNA, the CDR3 is TGTGCCAGCAGAAGAATTGGAGTCCAAGAGACCCAGTACTTC. It translates to CASRRIGVQETQYF.

The CDR3 sequence is CASSIGLAGQETQYF. The CDR3 nucleotides read TGTGCCAGCAGCATCGGACTAGCGGGTCAAGAGACCCAGTACTTC. The chain links TRBV9 to TRBJ2-5; 11 bases match TRBD2. Germline CDR1 is SGDLS and CDR2 is YYNGEE. V lost 4 bases to trimming and J lost 2 bases; unmatched junction nucleotides: 4. The CDR3 spans 15 residues.